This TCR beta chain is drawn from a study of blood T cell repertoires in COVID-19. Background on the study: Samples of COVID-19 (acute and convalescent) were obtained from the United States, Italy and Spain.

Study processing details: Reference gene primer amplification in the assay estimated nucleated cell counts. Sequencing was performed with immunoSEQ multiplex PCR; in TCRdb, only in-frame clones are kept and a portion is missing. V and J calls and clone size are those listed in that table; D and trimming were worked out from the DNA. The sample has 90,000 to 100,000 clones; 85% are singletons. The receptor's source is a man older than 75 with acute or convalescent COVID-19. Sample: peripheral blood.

CDR3 amino acids: CASKAQAEKLFF. Written as DNA, the CDR3 is TGTGCCAGCAAGGCCCAGGCTGAAAAACTGTTTTTT. The rearrangement joins TRBV28 to TRBJ1-4; unclear D gene. V lost 7 bases to trimming and J lost 7 bases, with 10 bases between them. This CDR3 is 12 amino acids long. Germline lookup yields CDR1 MDHEN and CDR2 SYDVKM.